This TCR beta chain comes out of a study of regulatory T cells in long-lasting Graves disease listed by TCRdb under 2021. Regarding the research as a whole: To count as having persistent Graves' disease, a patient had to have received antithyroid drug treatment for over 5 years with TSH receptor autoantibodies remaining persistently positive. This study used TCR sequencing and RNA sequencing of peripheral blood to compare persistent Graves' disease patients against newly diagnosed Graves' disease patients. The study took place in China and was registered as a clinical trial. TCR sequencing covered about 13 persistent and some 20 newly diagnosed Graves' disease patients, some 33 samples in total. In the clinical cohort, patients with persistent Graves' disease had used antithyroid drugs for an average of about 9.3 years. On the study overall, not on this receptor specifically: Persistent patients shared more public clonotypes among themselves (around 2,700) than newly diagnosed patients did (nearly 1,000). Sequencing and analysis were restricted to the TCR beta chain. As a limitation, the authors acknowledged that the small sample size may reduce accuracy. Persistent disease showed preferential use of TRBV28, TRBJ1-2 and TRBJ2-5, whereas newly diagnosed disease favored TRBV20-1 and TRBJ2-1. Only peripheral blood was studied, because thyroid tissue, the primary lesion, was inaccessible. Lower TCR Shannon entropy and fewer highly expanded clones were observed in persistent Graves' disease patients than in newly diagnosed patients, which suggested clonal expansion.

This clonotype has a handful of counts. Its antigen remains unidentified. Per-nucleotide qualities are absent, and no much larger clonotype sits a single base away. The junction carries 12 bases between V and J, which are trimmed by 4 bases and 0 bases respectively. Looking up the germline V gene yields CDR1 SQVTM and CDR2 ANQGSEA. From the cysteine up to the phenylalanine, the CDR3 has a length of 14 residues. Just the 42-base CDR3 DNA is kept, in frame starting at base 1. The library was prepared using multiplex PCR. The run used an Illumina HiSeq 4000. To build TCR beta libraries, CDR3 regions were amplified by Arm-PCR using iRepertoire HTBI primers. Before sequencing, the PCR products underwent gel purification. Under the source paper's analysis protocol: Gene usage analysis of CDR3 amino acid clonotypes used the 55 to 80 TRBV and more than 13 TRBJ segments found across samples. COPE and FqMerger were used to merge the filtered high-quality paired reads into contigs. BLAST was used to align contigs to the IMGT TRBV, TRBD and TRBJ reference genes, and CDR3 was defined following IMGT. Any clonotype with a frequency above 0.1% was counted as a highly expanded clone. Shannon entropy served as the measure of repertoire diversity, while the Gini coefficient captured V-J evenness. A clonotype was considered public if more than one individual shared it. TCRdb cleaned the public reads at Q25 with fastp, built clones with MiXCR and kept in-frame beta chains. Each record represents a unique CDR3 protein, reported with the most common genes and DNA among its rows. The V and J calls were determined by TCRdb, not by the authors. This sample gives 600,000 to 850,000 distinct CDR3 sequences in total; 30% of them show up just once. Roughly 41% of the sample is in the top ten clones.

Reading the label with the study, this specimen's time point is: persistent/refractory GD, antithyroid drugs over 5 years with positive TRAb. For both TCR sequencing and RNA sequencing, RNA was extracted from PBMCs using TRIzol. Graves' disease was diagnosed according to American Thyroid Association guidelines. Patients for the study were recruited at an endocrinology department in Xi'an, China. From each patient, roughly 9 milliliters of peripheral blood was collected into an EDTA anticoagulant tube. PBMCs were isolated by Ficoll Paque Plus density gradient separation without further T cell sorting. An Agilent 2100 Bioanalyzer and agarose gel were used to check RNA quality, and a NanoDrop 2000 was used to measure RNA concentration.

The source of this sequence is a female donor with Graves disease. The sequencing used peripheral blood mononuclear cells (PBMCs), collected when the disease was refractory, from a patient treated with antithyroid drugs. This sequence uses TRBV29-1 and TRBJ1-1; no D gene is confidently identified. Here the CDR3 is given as CSVVVRSMNTEAFF. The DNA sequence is TGCAGCGTTGTGGTCAGGTCCATGAACACTGAAGCTTTCTTT.